The clone carrying this T cell receptor (beta chain) was found once. J was trimmed by 2 bases and V by 5 bases; bases with no gene match: 10. The CDR3 runs 16 residues. CDR1 is LNHNV and CDR2 is YYDKDF in the germline V gene (reference sequence). This entry is derived from a study of blood T cell repertoires in COVID-19. Study-level information: From T cells, B-cell-depleted T cells, or PBMCs came the material, which was cDNA or gDNA.

The assay was immunoSEQ multiplex PCR, and TCRdb's table has in-frame clones only and misses some. The sample lists tens of thousands of clones; 85% to 90% were seen once. This receptor was taken from a man between 50 and 59 years old with active COVID-19. The rearrangement joins TRBV15 to TRBJ2-3; 7 positions agree with TRBD1. The sequenced sample consisted of peripheral blood. CDR3 sequence: CATSSLGTVYTDTQYF. DNA for the CDR3: TGTGCCACCAGCTCCCTAGGGACAGTATACACAGATACGCAGTATTTT.